The T cell receptor (beta chain) described here comes from a study of patients and donors after allogeneic stem cell transplantation (dated by TCRdb to 2018 to 2020). The method behind the library was RT-PCR. Reads for this sample came from a NextSeq 550. Using fastp trimming at Q25 and MiXCR clonotype assembly, TCRdb reanalyzed the public sequencing data and kept in-frame beta chains. Each CDR3 protein appears once, grouped with its most common genes and DNA. The sample table contains 920,000 or so distinct CDR3 sequences; only one count was recorded for approximately 18% of them. The ten largest clones represent roughly 6.4% of the sample. The CDR3 measures 16 amino acids from cysteine to phenylalanine. CDR3 DNA is the only sequence kept; it has 48 bases, read in frame from the first base. V ends up 5 bases short and J 3 bases short, with an unmatched junction base count of 10. CDR1 and CDR2 were assigned from the germline V gene as SNHLY and FYNNEI.

Of note for this clonotype: The clone's antigen remains unknown. The sample holds no much larger clone one base away, and base qualities are not on file.

Sample: blood, either unsorted or a sorted T cell fraction (not recorded which). The TCR originated in a human donor who was either an allogeneic HSCT recipient or a stem cell or donor lymphocyte infusion donor (not recorded which). It is not recorded whose cells these are; they may come from a transplant donor. The V and J segments used are TRBV2 and TRBJ2-3; the central 8 bases match TRBD1. The DNA is TGTGCCAGCAGTCGACGACAGGGGCTTACTACAGATACGCAGTATTTT. Its protein product is CASSRRQGLTTDTQYF.